This T cell receptor beta chain stems from a study of T cell repertoires in cytomegalovirus infection. Study information: Recently identified HLA-C-restricted CMV epitopes were among the peptides used.

In its sample, this clonotype was seen many times. Its antigen remains unknown. CDR3 size: 15 residues. The V and J ends lost 3 bases and 2 bases, in that order; junction bases with no gene match: 6. Germline lookup yields CDR1 SEHNR and CDR2 FQNEAQ (reference sequence). From the reads, TCRdb called clonotypes with MiXCR, one entry per CDR3 protein. The data hold about 830,000 distinct CDR3 sequences, with approximately 29% observed a single time. The material sequenced was cultured CD8+ T cells from PBMCs, taken from culture after CMV antigen stimulation. This chain uses TRBV7-9 with TRBJ2-5, with 7 bases fitting TRBD2. The source is a human donor in good health (CMV status not recorded). Some clones in this sample may be carry-over from other donors' samples. The CDR3 sequence is CASSFVGRVQETQYF. The CDR3 nucleotides are TGTGCCAGCAGCTTCGTAGGGAGGGTACAAGAGACCCAGTACTTC.